This paragraph reports one T cell receptor beta chain. Original processing notes: How many nucleated cells were present was estimated from reference gene primer amplification. Using immunoSEQ multiplex PCR, the repertoire was profiled, and TCRdb retains in-frame clones only, with some absent. V and J calls and clone size follow that table, whereas D and trimming were derived from the DNA. The table has about 59,000 clones, 91% seen once. The data were obtained in a study of blood T cell repertoires in COVID-19. Study-wide background: Both acute and convalescent COVID-19 samples were obtained from the United States, Italy and Spain. PBMCs, B-cell-depleted T cells, or T cells were the source of the cDNA or gDNA that made up the material.

From germline, CDR1 is SGHVS and CDR2 FNYEAQ. The junction had 9 bases not matched to a gene; V was cut back by 3 bases and J by 5 bases. There are 16 residues in the CDR3. Input material: peripheral blood. This chain connects TRBV7-6 to TRBJ2-3, with TRBD1 matching over 9 bases. The receptor was isolated from a human donor in a cohort sampled during active COVID-19. The chain's CDR3 is CASSFAGQGQGDTQYF. The CDR3 bases are TGTGCCAGCAGCTTCGCGGGACAGGGTCAGGGAGATACGCAGTATTTT.